The next 22 T cell receptor beta chains were all read from a single sample in a study of CD8+ T cells in alopecia areata. Reverse transcription of extracted RNA yielded cDNA, which provided the sequencing template. Method: immunoSEQ multiplex PCR; TCRdb's copy keeps in-frame clones and lacks some. The sample holds 160,000 or so clones, 40% to 60% seen once. Sequencing was performed on CD8+ T cells sorted from blood, taken at week 0. Receptors were obtained from a human donor with alopecia areata.

This clone has just a few counts. The chain couples TRBV7-8 to TRBJ2-2; no firm D call. From germline, CDR1 is SGHVS and CDR2 FQNEAQ. The CDR3 contains 13 residues. The V end was cut by 0 bases, the J end by 6 bases, with 5 bases between. The CDR3 protein is CASSLAESGELFF. The DNA of the CDR3 is TGTGCCAGCAGCTTAGCGGAGTCCGGGGAGCTGTTTTTT. Based on the CDR3 plus reference TRBV7-8 and TRBJ2-2, the full variable domain is GAGVSQSPRYKVAKRGQDVALRCDPISGHVSLFWYQQALGQGPEFLTYFQNEAQLDKSGLPSDRFFAERPEGSVSTLKIQRTQQEDSAVYLCASSLAESGELFFGEGSRLTVL.

The CDR3 DNA sequence: TGTGCCACCAGCAGCAGAAACTACGAGCAGTACTTC. The encoded protein is CATSSRNYEQYF. This chain uses TRBV15 with TRBJ2-7; D is unclear. The ends were cut back, 3 bases at V and 3 bases at J, with 6 bases in the middle. Germline lookup yields CDR1 LNHNV and CDR2 YYDKDF (reference sequence). The CDR3 runs to 12 residues.

This chain connects TRBV29-1 to TRBJ2-5; 8 bases are a match to TRBD2. The CDR3 has 14 residues. Trimming at V came to 4 bases and at J to 7 bases, leaving 11 bases not matched to a gene. The germline CDR1 and CDR2 sequences are SQVTM and ANQGSEA. CDR3 residues: CSVAPPGGLGTQYF. For the CDR3, the DNA is TGCAGCGTTGCCCCCCCGGGAGGGCTCGGGACCCAGTACTTC.

This sequence joins TRBV5-6 and TRBJ2-6, with TRBD1 as a possible D gene (6 bases). The length of the CDR3 is 17 residues. Trimming stripped 4 bases from V and 0 bases from J, with 14 bases between. CDR1 and CDR2 from the germline V gene are SGHDT and YYEEEE. CDR3 sequence: CASSPLDSFSGANVLTF. CDR3 coding DNA: TGTGCCAGCAGCCCACTGGACAGTTTCTCTGGGGCCAACGTCCTGACTTTC.

On this clone: This same CDR3 is encoded by further DNA sequences in the sample. The rearrangement uses TRBV6-5 and TRBJ2-1, with D uncertain. Germline V CDR1 and CDR2: MNHEY, SVGAGI. This CDR3 contains 14 residues. Trimming stripped 2 bases from V and 2 bases from J, with 7 bases between. This CDR3 is CASSYGQAYNEQFF. CDR3 nucleotides: TGTGCCAGCAGTTACGGTCAGGCCTACAATGAGCAGTTCTTC.

The chain uses TRBV19 and TRBJ1-1; 9 bases fit TRBD1. CDR1 and CDR2 from the germline V gene are LNHDA and SQIVND (reference sequence). The CDR3 has 12 amino acids. V shed 8 bases and J 4 bases; nucleotides not matched to a gene: 2. The CDR3 sequence is CASVTGGTEAFF. The DNA for the CDR3 is TGTGCCAGTGTGACAGGGGGCACTGAAGCTTTCTTT.

This chain uses TRBV19 with TRBJ2-4; D is uncertain. V lost 2 bases and J 0 bases, leaving 8 bases between the germline ends. The CDR3 runs to 15 residues. Germline loops: CDR1 LNHDA, CDR2 SQIVND (reference sequence). CDR3 loop: CASSISTAAKNIQYF. The CDR3, as DNA: TGTGCCAGTAGTATATCGACGGCAGCCAAAAACATTCAGTACTTC.

The chain couples TRBV9 to TRBJ2-2, with D perhaps being TRBD1 or TRBD2 (5 bases each). In germline, CDR1 is SGDLS, CDR2 YYNGEE. The CDR3 loop spans 15 amino acids. Between the trimmed V and J ends, which lost 8 bases and 2 bases, there was a span of 16 bases. This chain's CDR3 is CASALRGANTGELFF. The CDR3 DNA follows: TGTGCCAGTGCCCTCCGAGGGGCCAACACCGGGGAGCTGTTTTTT.

The chain uses TRBV25-1 and TRBJ2-7; TRBD1 matches at 10 bases. Germline V gene sequence: CDR1 MGHDK, CDR2 SYGVNS. Trimming removed 5 bases from V and 5 bases from J; junction bases left unmatched: 6. The CDR3 contains 14 residues. CDR3 in amino acids: CASSWGQGLDEQYF. CDR3 DNA sequence: TGTGCCAGCAGTTGGGGACAGGGGTTAGACGAGCAGTACTTC.

The J gene is TRBJ1-2, the V gene TRBV5-1, with D perhaps TRBD1 (5 bases). The CDR3 contains 15 residues. The germline V and J ends were trimmed by 0 bases and 5 bases, with 14 bases remaining between them. From germline, CDR1 is SGHRS and CDR2 YFSETQ. CDR3 residues: CASSLGSGTGYGYTF. The CDR3 region has the DNA TGCGCCAGCAGCTTGGGCTCGGGGACGGGTTATGGCTACACCTTC.

Only one count was recorded for this clone. This chain joins TRBV9 and TRBJ2-7; 8 bases align to TRBD1. This CDR3 contains 15 residues. The V gene end was trimmed by 1 base and the J gene end by 5 bases; junction bases not matched to a gene: 8. Germline CDR1 SGDLS, CDR2 YYNGEE. CDR3 amino acids: CASSVRPGGFDEQYF. DNA for the CDR3: TGTGCCAGCAGCGTAAGGCCAGGGGGCTTCGACGAGCAGTACTTC.

The V gene is TRBV7-9, the J gene TRBJ1-2, with 8 nucleotides matching TRBD1. The J segment lost 6 bases and the V segment lost 5 bases, leaving 8 bases of the junction unmatched. The CDR3 totals 14 residues. Germline assignment: CDR1 SEHNR and CDR2 FQNEAQ (reference sequence). The CDR3 coding sequence is TGTGCCAGCAGCAATCAGGGGGCGCGGGATGGCTACACCTTC. It codes for CASSNQGARDGYTF.

The chain joins TRBV29-1 to TRBJ1-2; D may be TRBD1 (5 bases). The CDR3 is 15 residues long. CDR1 is SQVTM and CDR2 is ANQGSEA in the germline V gene. The V end lost 4 bases, the J end lost 2 bases, and 17 bases lay between the germline ends. CDR3 nucleotides: TGCAGCGTTGTAAGGCGGGACGGGCAGAACTATGGCTACACCTTC. It yields the protein CSVVRRDGQNYGYTF.

This clone was seen only a few times. V usage is TRBV11-2 and J usage is TRBJ2-3; D possibly matches TRBD1 or TRBD2 (5 bases each). V lost 3 bases and J lost 3, with 13 bases in between. The CDR3 runs 15 residues. Germline CDR1 reads SGHAT; CDR2 reads FQNNGV. The CDR3 protein is CASSFRDPPTDTQYF. For the CDR3, the DNA is TGTGCCAGCAGCTTCCGGGACCCCCCTACAGATACGCAGTATTTT.

This chain uses TRBV12-5 with TRBJ2-5, with D unresolved. CDR1 is LGHNT, CDR2 FRNRAP, per germline. The V end lost 1 base, the J end lost 5 bases, and 5 bases lay between the germline ends. The CDR3 has 12 residues. CDR3 residues: CASGLGRETQYF. The CDR3 coding sequence is TGTGCTAGTGGTTTGGGCAGGGAGACCCAGTACTTC.

This clone occurred a few times. The chain recombines TRBV7-8 with TRBJ2-2; no definite D call. Germline CDR1 is SGHVS and CDR2 is FQNEAQ. CDR3 length: 15 residues. Trimming removed 1 base at V and 1 base at J, with 7 bases between. CDR3 sequence reads: CASSLGRGNTGELFF. DNA for the CDR3: TGTGCCAGCAGCTTAGGTCGAGGGAACACCGGGGAGCTGTTTTTT.

The gene calls are TRBV27 and TRBJ2-7; TRBD2 matches 12 bases. From germline, CDR1 is MNHEY and CDR2 SMNVEV (reference sequence). The CDR3 loop spans 14 amino acids. J gave up 1 base and V 6 bases, and 1 base lay outside the gene matches. The CDR3: CASRTSGGSYEQYF. CDR3 DNA: TGTGCCAGCAGAACTAGCGGGGGGTCCTACGAGCAGTACTTC.

V gene TRBV29-1 combines with J gene TRBJ1-2; the D gene is possibly TRBD1 (5 bases). CDR1 and CDR2 (germline): SQVTM, ANQGSEA. CDR3 length equals 13 residues. Between the trimmed V and J ends, which lost 6 bases and 8 bases, there was a span of 19 bases. Written as DNA, the CDR3 is TGCAGCGTAGTTACAGGAGGTCTATGGGGCTACACCTTC. Translating gives CSVVTGGLWGYTF.

The rearrangement uses TRBV29-1 and TRBJ2-3; 11 bases are shared with TRBD2. The V and J ends lost 1 base and 2 bases, in that order; junction bases with no gene match: 5. The CDR3 has 16 amino acids. Germline V lookup: CDR1 SQVTM, CDR2 ANQGSEA. The CDR3 region is CSVEVLAGEITDTQYF. Here the CDR3 DNA reads TGCAGCGTTGAAGTACTAGCGGGGGAGATCACAGATACGCAGTATTTT.

This clone was counted between two and nine times. The chain is built from TRBV7-2 and TRBJ2-3; TRBD2 agrees at 12 bases. Germline V gene data show CDR1 as SGHTA and CDR2 as FQGNSA. This CDR3 spans 17 amino acids. The trim removed 2 bases at V and 0 bases at J, leaving 3 bases unmatched. CDR3 coding DNA: TGTGCCAGCAGCTTAAGCCTAGCGGGGGGGAGCACAGATACGCAGTATTTT. Translating it yields CASSLSLAGGSTDTQYF.

The chain recombines TRBV6-6 with TRBJ1-2; tentatively, D is TRBD1 (5 bases). The CDR3 is 11 amino acids. V was clipped by 1 base and J by 11 bases, with 8 bases between them. Germline V gene lookup returns CDR1 MNHNY and CDR2 SVGAGI (reference sequence). The CDR3 DNA is TGTGCCAGCAGTTACTTAGGGGTGTACACCTTC. Protein: CASSYLGVYTF.

The gene calls are TRBV30 and TRBJ1-1; tentatively, D is TRBD1 (5 bases). Trimming shortened V by 3 bases and J by 11 bases, and 19 bases separated the two germline ends. The CDR3 is 13 residues long. The germline gives CDR1 GTSNPN, CDR2 SVGIG (reference sequence). In DNA form, the CDR3 reads TGTGCCTGGAGAGGGCTGGGGCCACTGGGGGCTTTCTTT. Amino acid sequence: CAWRGLGPLGAFF.